A selection of T cell receptor beta chains follows, all from one sample in a study of molecular identifiers for immune sequencing clone quantification. TCRdb passed the PCR reads through MiXCR, listing each CDR3 protein once. The sample holds tens of thousands of distinct CDR3 sequences, roughly 36% seen once. Input material: naive CD8+ T cells from blood, with Jurkat cell RNA spiked in. All receptors derive from a human donor in good health. Some libraries in this study had Jurkat cell RNA spiked in. Each CDR3 is given with its conserved first and last residue. The order of the fields is J gene, V gene, CDR3 protein.

j_gene: TRBJ2-7
v_gene: TRBV10-3
CDR3aa: CAISEPETTYEQYF

j_gene: TRBJ1-1
v_gene: TRBV6-1
CDR3aa: CASSDGQNTEAFF

j_gene: TRBJ2-7
v_gene: TRBV9
CDR3aa: CASSNGLAGYEQYF

j_gene: TRBJ1-1
v_gene: TRBV6-5
CDR3aa: CASKVTGMRGTEAFF

j_gene: TRBJ2-7
v_gene: TRBV6-4
CDR3aa: CASSPAHGVYEQYF

j_gene: TRBJ2-5
v_gene: TRBV6-2/TRBV6-3
CDR3aa: CASSRKVGRETQYF

j_gene: TRBJ2-7
v_gene: TRBV20-1
CDR3aa: CSARDRGAYEQYF

j_gene: TRBJ1-4
v_gene: TRBV12-3/TRBV12-4
CDR3aa: CASSLALGGEGEKLFF

j_gene: TRBJ1-5
v_gene: TRBV20-1
CDR3aa: CSARDGDRAYQPQQF

j_gene: TRBJ1-2
v_gene: TRBV10-3
CDR3aa: CAISESAFGTEDGYTF

j_gene: TRBJ2-2
v_gene: TRBV11-2
CDR3aa: CASSSASGPFTGELFF

j_gene: TRBJ2-5
v_gene: TRBV28
CDR3aa: CASSSLSGDQETQYF

j_gene: TRBJ2-1
v_gene: TRBV6-5
CDR3aa: CAAALGGRNEQIF

j_gene: TRBJ1-4
v_gene: TRBV2
CDR3aa: CASNGLAEMREKLFF

j_gene: TRBJ2-7
v_gene: TRBV7-9
CDR3aa: CASSLSGLEQYF

j_gene: TRBJ2-3
v_gene: TRBV5-4
CDR3aa: CASSRSGNTQYF

j_gene: TRBJ1-1
v_gene: TRBV29-1
CDR3aa: CSVVSGHQNTEAFF

j_gene: TRBJ2-3
v_gene: TRBV5-1
CDR3aa: CASSRDSSTDTQYF

j_gene: TRBJ2-1
v_gene: TRBV7-6
CDR3aa: CASSLGTSGSMYNEQFF

j_gene: TRBJ2-3
v_gene: TRBV19
CDR3aa: CASRSTDTQYF

j_gene: TRBJ1-5
v_gene: TRBV28
CDR3aa: CASNSGRNTQPQHF

j_gene: TRBJ2-7
v_gene: TRBV12-3/TRBV12-4
CDR3aa: CASSDGYSYEQYF

j_gene: TRBJ2-3
v_gene: TRBV6-5
CDR3aa: CANSSLTPPPQYF

j_gene: TRBJ2-3
v_gene: TRBV6-5
CDR3aa: CASSYLGYTDTQYF

j_gene: TRBJ1-1
v_gene: TRBV28
CDR3aa: CASSLLGYGNTEAFF

j_gene: TRBJ2-7
v_gene: TRBV29-1
CDR3aa: CSVARDTTYEQYF

j_gene: TRBJ2-7
v_gene: TRBV20-1
CDR3aa: CSGKEGEQYF

j_gene: TRBJ2-1
v_gene: TRBV7-2
CDR3aa: CASSLQLDERFF

j_gene: TRBJ2-7
v_gene: TRBV7-8
CDR3aa: CASSPAWEQYF

j_gene: TRBJ2-7
v_gene: TRBV25-1
CDR3aa: CASSQSKDRGYEQYF

j_gene: TRBJ2-5
v_gene: TRBV11-2
CDR3aa: CASSWGYYQETQYF

j_gene: TRBJ2-7
v_gene: TRBV5-5
CDR3aa: CASSLGHYEQYF

j_gene: TRBJ2-7
v_gene: TRBV7-2
CDR3aa: CASSLIDSSSYEQYF

j_gene: TRBJ2-3
v_gene: TRBV6-5
CDR3aa: CASSTGVDTQYF

j_gene: TRBJ1-1
v_gene: TRBV7-9
CDR3aa: CASSPGTDFGAFF

j_gene: TRBJ1-5
v_gene: TRBV28
CDR3aa: CASSLPRGPQHF

j_gene: TRBJ2-3
v_gene: TRBV7-8
CDR3aa: CASSLFTGSTDTQYF

j_gene: TRBJ2-5
v_gene: TRBV6-6
CDR3aa: CASRSLGGETQYF

j_gene: TRBJ2-7
v_gene: TRBV27
CDR3aa: CASRGTGAYAQYF

j_gene: TRBJ1-6
v_gene: TRBV7-9
CDR3aa: CASTPNSPLHF

j_gene: TRBJ2-7
v_gene: TRBV4-2
CDR3aa: CASSQEEDTSYEQYF

j_gene: TRBJ2-3
v_gene: TRBV9
CDR3aa: CASSVVGLRTDTQYF

j_gene: TRBJ2-1
v_gene: TRBV29-1
CDR3aa: CSVDSGSSYNEQFF

j_gene: TRBJ2-7
v_gene: TRBV4-3
CDR3aa: CASSQEGVQGYEQYF

j_gene: TRBJ2-7
v_gene: TRBV7-8
CDR3aa: CASSPTGYEQYF

j_gene: TRBJ2-1
v_gene: TRBV28
CDR3aa: CASSSRDEHKEQFF

j_gene: TRBJ2-7
v_gene: TRBV3-1
CDR3aa: CASSQDVAYEQYF

j_gene: TRBJ1-1
v_gene: TRBV29-1
CDR3aa: CSWSRATEAFF

j_gene: TRBJ2-1
v_gene: TRBV11-2
CDR3aa: CASSPGLAGEDNEQFF